This T cell receptor (beta chain) comes out of a study of blood T cell repertoires in COVID-19. Study information: Samples taken during acute and convalescent COVID-19 were collected in the United States, Italy and Spain.

Up to 2 weeks before entering the study, exposed participants had met a COVID-19 case. Trimming took 5 bases from V and 2 from J, leaving 16 bases between them. The germline CDR1 and CDR2 sequences are SGHTA and FQGNSA. The CDR3 length is 16 residues. The repertoire was sequenced with immunoSEQ multiplex PCR; TCRdb's copy has only in-frame clones and lacks some. The sample carries some 340,000 clones, 85% to 95% recorded once. The sequenced material came from PBMCs or T cells enriched from blood (not recorded which). The chain joins TRBV7-2 to TRBJ2-1; TRBD2 is a possible D gene (6 bases). This sequence was found in a woman in her twenties or thirties who had been exposed to COVID-19. Here the CDR3 reads CASSPRGWGAYNEQFF. CDR3 sequence (DNA): TGTGCCAGCAGCCCCCGGGGGTGGGGGGCCTACAATGAGCAGTTCTTC.